What follows are 9 T cell receptor beta chains derived from one specimen sequenced in a study of blood T cell repertoires in COVID-19. Sequenced by immunoSEQ multiplex PCR; TCRdb stores in-frame clones only, minus some. The sample contains 200,000 to 250,000 clones, approximately 80% of which appear only once. The sample taken for sequencing was peripheral blood. All receptors derive from an elderly woman with COVID-19, enrolled during active disease.

The table lists this clone with a few counts. The gene calls are TRBV2 and TRBJ1-1; D call uncertain. The germline V gene has CDR1 SNHLY and CDR2 FYNNEI. V lost 4 bases and J lost 7, with 10 bases in between. This CDR3 comprises 12 residues. CDR3 sequence reads: CASSGAVSEAFF. The CDR3 DNA is TGTGCCAGCAGTGGGGCAGTAAGTGAAGCTTTCTTT.

This clone was detected only a few times. The chain combines TRBV2 with TRBJ2-7; 10 bases are shared with TRBD1. Germline V gene data show CDR1 as SNHLY and CDR2 as FYNNEI. This CDR3 spans 15 amino acids. V dropped 6 bases and J dropped 2; count of bases not matched to a gene: 7. The CDR3 DNA reads as TGTGCCAGCAGGGGGGACAGGGGCTACACCTACGAGCAGTACTTC. It encodes CASRGDRGYTYEQYF. The complete variable domain, with remaining parts taken from reference TRBV2 and TRBJ2-7, reads EPEVTQTPSHQVTQMGQEVILRCVPISNHLYFYWYRQILGQKVEFLVSFYNNEISEKSEIFDDQFSVERPDGSNFTLKIRSTKLEDSAMYFCASRGDRGYTYEQYFGPGTRLTVT.

J is TRBJ2-1 and V is TRBV5-1, with TRBD2 identical over 11 bases. V trimming: 2 bases; J trimming: 7 bases; junction bases outside the gene matches: 2. Germline CDR1 reads SGHRS; CDR2 reads YFSETQ. The CDR3 has 14 amino acids. CDR3 in DNA: TGCGCCAGCAGCTTCGGGACTAGCGGTAATGAGCAGTTCTTC. It specifies CASSFGTSGNEQFF.

The chain combines TRBV6-5 with TRBJ2-1, with TRBD2 identical over 8 bases. Germline V gene lookup returns CDR1 MNHEY and CDR2 SVGAGI. This CDR3 is 15 amino acids long. V shed 7 bases and J 4 bases; nucleotides not matched to a gene: 9. CDR3 DNA sequence: TGTGCCAGCACCAACGGAGGGACTAGTTACAATGAGCAGTTCTTC. It encodes CASTNGGTSYNEQFF.

CDR3 nucleotide sequence: TGTGCCAGCAGCGTATTTATCTCATACAGTCAGGGTAATGAAGCTTTCTTT. It is translated as CASSVFISYSQGNEAFF. The chain employs TRBV7-9 and TRBJ1-1; D is perhaps TRBD1 (5 bases). This CDR3 contains 17 residues. Trimming stripped 5 bases from V and 7 bases from J, with 26 bases between. Germline V gene sequence: CDR1 SEHNR, CDR2 FQNEAQ (reference sequence).

CDR3 sequence reads: CASSSQGSQETQYF. CDR3 nucleotide sequence: TGTGCCAGCAGTTCACAGGGATCCCAAGAGACCCAGTACTTC. The genes are TRBV2 and TRBJ2-5; maybe TRBD1 (6 bases). V lost 5 bases, J lost 1 base, and 11 bases lay in between. Germline V gives CDR1 SNHLY, CDR2 FYNNEI. The CDR3 totals 14 residues.

This chain links TRBV5-1 with TRBJ1-5; TRBD1 matches 7 bases. There are 14 residues in the CDR3. V shed 4 bases, J shed 4 bases, and the junction held 5 bases outside the gene matches. Germline CDR1 is SGHRS and CDR2 is YFSETQ. CDR3 nucleotides: TGCGCCAGCAGCCAACAGGGGAATAATCAGCCCCAGCATTTT. Its translation is CASSQQGNNQPQHF. Together with reference TRBV5-1 and TRBJ1-5, the CDR3 gives the full variable domain: KAGVTQTPRYLIKTRGQQVTLSCSPISGHRSVSWYQQTPGQGLQFLFEYFSETQRNKGNFPGRFSGRQFSNSRSEMNVSTLELGDSALYLCASSQQGNNQPQHFGDGTRLSIL.

The J gene is TRBJ1-2, the V gene TRBV5-4; a weak D match, TRBD1 (6 bases). Trimming took 0 bases from V and 4 from J, leaving 19 bases between them. This CDR3 has 17 amino acids. Germline V lookup: CDR1 SGHNT, CDR2 YYREEE (reference sequence). CDR3 DNA: TGTGCCAGCAGCTTGGGGGGCGGGGGGCCTACGGGCTATGGCTACACCTTC. Amino acid sequence: CASSLGGGGPTGYGYTF.

The DNA of the CDR3 is TGCGCCAGCAGCTTGAAGGGGGCGGGGTACGAGCAGTACTTC. Translated: CASSLKGAGYEQYF. The chain is built from TRBV5-1 and TRBJ2-7; D possibly corresponds to TRBD1 (7 bases). V was clipped by 1 base and J by 4 bases, with 12 bases between them. The CDR3 runs to 14 residues. The germline CDR1 and CDR2 sequences are SGHRS and YFSETQ.